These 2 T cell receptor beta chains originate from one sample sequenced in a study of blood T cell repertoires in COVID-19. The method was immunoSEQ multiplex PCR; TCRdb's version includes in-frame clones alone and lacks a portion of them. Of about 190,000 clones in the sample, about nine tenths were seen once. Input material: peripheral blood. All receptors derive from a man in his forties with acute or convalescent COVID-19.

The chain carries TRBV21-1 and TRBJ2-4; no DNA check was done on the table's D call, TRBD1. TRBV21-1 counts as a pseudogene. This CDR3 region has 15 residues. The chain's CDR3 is CASSQQGKLGNIQYF. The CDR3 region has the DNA TGTGCCAGCTCCCAACAGGGCAAATTGGGAAACATTCAGTACTTC.

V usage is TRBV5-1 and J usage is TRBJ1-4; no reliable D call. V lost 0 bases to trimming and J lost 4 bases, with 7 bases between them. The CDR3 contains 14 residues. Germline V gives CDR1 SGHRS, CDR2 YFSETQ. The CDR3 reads CASSLGSFNEKLFF. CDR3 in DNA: TGCGCCAGCAGCTTGGGTAGTTTTAATGAAAAACTGTTTTTT.